The 12 T cell receptor beta chains in this list originate from one sample, sequenced in a study of blood T cell repertoires in COVID-19. Libraries were prepared by immunoSEQ multiplex PCR; TCRdb keeps only in-frame clonotypes and omits some of them. The profile shows over 45,000 clones, around 80% of them singletons. Material for sequencing was peripheral blood. The source is a human donor in a cohort sampled during active or convalescent COVID-19.

This clone was seen just once. This chain uses TRBV5-1 with TRBJ1-1, with 7 nucleotides matching TRBD1. The CDR3 spans 14 residues. With V trimmed by 2 bases and J by 0 bases, 1 base remained unmatched. Germline values: CDR1 SGHRS, CDR2 YFSETQ. The CDR3 protein is CASSLGTVNTEAFF. The CDR3 nucleotides are TGCGCCAGCAGCTTAGGGACAGTGAACACTGAAGCTTTCTTT.

This sequence joins TRBV7-2 and TRBJ2-2; D possibly corresponds to TRBD2 (6 bases). Germline CDR1 is SGHTA and CDR2 is FQGNSA. The CDR3 length is 16 residues. Trimming took off 0 bases at V and 0 bases at J, with 8 bases between the two ends. CDR3 amino acids: CASSLAPGANTGELFF. DNA of the CDR3: TGTGCCAGCAGCTTAGCGCCGGGGGCGAACACCGGGGAGCTGTTTTTT.

This clone has just a few counts. The chain recombines TRBV5-1 with TRBJ2-1; maybe TRBD1 (6 bases). The CDR3 is 14 amino acids. Germline V gene data show CDR1 as SGHRS and CDR2 as YFSETQ. The ends were cut back, 0 bases at V and 3 bases at J, with 7 bases in the middle. In DNA, the CDR3 is TGCGCCAGCAGCTTGGGAGGGGGCTACAATGAGCAGTTCTTC. This translates into CASSLGGGYNEQFF.

This chain uses TRBV7-2 with TRBJ1-5; D is possibly TRBD1 (6 bases). Trimming took 2 bases from V and 7 from J, leaving 12 bases between them. The germline CDR1 and CDR2 sequences are SGHTA and FQGNSA. This CDR3 spans 14 amino acids. The CDR3 loop reads CASSLQGRGQPQHF. CDR3 nucleotides: TGTGCCAGCAGCTTACAGGGGAGAGGACAGCCCCAGCATTTT.

V is TRBV2 and J is TRBJ2-7; 10 positions match TRBD2. V lost 5 bases and J lost 3; bases outside the gene matches: 4. The V gene's germline CDR1 is SNHLY and CDR2 FYNNEI. This CDR3 is built from 14 residues. In DNA form, the CDR3 reads TGTGCCAGCAGTCTAGCGGGGGCGAACTACGAGCAGTACTTC. This gives the protein CASSLAGANYEQYF.

The rearrangement links TRBV3-1 (or the pseudogene TRBV3-2) to TRBJ2-1, with a possible D match to TRBD1 (6 bases). The V gene's germline CDR1 is LGHDT and CDR2 YNNKEL (reference sequence). Trimming shortened V by 4 bases and J by 4 bases, and 14 bases separated the two germline ends. CDR3 size: 15 residues. This CDR3 is CASSRTVNNYNEQFF. CDR3 nucleotides: TGTGCCAGCAGCCGGACAGTCAATAATTACAATGAGCAGTTCTTC.

The chain recombines TRBV2 with TRBJ2-7; 7 bases are shared with TRBD1. Germline V CDR1 and CDR2: SNHLY, FYNNEI. J lost 1 base, V lost 7 bases, and 7 bases had no gene match. The CDR3 has 14 amino acids. CDR3 in amino acids: CASTQPGQSYEQYF. Written as DNA, the CDR3 is TGTGCCAGCACCCAGCCGGGACAGTCCTACGAGCAGTACTTC.

The chain recombines TRBV5-4 with TRBJ2-2, with 15 bases lining up with TRBD2. The CDR3 length is 18 residues. Germline CDR1 SGHNT, CDR2 YYREEE (reference sequence). The V gene end was trimmed by 3 bases and the J gene end by 1 base; junction bases not matched to a gene: 4. The CDR3 spells CASSSRTSGGVNTGELFF. In DNA form, the CDR3 reads TGTGCCAGCAGCTCCCGGACTAGCGGGGGGGTGAACACCGGGGAGCTGTTTTTT.

The chain combines TRBV5-6 with TRBJ1-5, with D uncertain. The CDR3 consists of 13 residues. V was trimmed by 4 bases and J by 2 bases, leaving 7 bases between them. Germline V gene data show CDR1 as SGHDT and CDR2 as YYEEEE. The CDR3, as DNA: TGTGCCAGCAGCCGGAGGGGCAATCAGCCCCAGCATTTT. Its protein is CASSRRGNQPQHF.

This chain connects TRBV19 to TRBJ1-2; 8 nucleotides match TRBD1. CDR3 size: 12 residues. After removal of 8 bases from V and 6 bases from J, the junction contained 5 bases not matched to a gene. Germline CDR1 LNHDA, CDR2 SQIVND (reference sequence). Written as DNA, the CDR3 is TGTGCCAGTGAGGACAGGGTGGATGGCTACACCTTC. Translated: CASEDRVDGYTF.

This sequence joins TRBV19 and TRBJ2-3; 10 nucleotides line up with TRBD1. The CDR3 is 14 residues long. CDR1 and CDR2 from the germline V gene are LNHDA and SQIVND (reference sequence). Trimming at V came to 5 bases and at J to 3 bases, leaving 2 bases not matched to a gene. The CDR3 sequence is CASSDRGRTDTQYF. The CDR3, as DNA: TGTGCCAGTAGTGACAGGGGGCGAACAGATACGCAGTATTTT.

The genes are TRBV5-6 and TRBJ1-3, with TRBD1 matching 8 bases. The CDR3 runs 14 residues. Germline assignment: CDR1 SGHDT and CDR2 YYEEEE. The trim removed 6 bases at V and 5 bases at J, leaving 7 bases unmatched. CDR3 coding DNA: TGTGCCAGCAACCGGGGACAGGCGAGAAACACCATATATTTT. As protein: CASNRGQARNTIYF.